This entry features one T cell receptor (beta chain) sequence. Its specificity is unknown. The study ran its PCR with 60 Vbeta and 13 Jbeta primers. Clones were read by immunoSEQ multiplex PCR, and TCRdb kept only the in-frame ones, dropping some. Of some 130,000 clones in the sample, more than 70% are singletons; the top ten hold approximately 1%. These data belong to a study of cytomegalovirus exposure and HLA in healthy donors. Study-level results: The investigators catalogued 164 TCR beta chains as cytomegalovirus-associated. Excluded: some indistinguishable V segments such as TRBV6-2 and TRBV6-3. High sensitivity and specificity were reportedly achieved when the classifier diagnosed cytomegalovirus status.

J lost 6 bases, V lost 3 bases, and 10 bases had no gene match. CDR1 MNHNS and CDR2 SASEGT come from the germline V gene. The CDR3 contains 15 residues. The J gene is TRBJ1-1, the V gene TRBV6-1, with 7 positions matching TRBD1. The source of this sequence is a human donor in good health. Sequenced input: PBMCs. The CDR3 region is CASSDHRGNHPEAFF. The CDR3 DNA is TGTGCCAGCAGTGACCACAGGGGTAACCATCCTGAAGCTTTCTTT.